Below are 20 T cell receptor beta chains sequenced from a single sample in a study of post-analysis software for immune sequencing data. TCR beta cDNA libraries included unique molecular identifiers. One entry per CDR3 protein results from TCRdb running MiXCR on the PCR reads. The sample records some 700,000 distinct CDR3 sequences, around 60% being singletons. Study results and caveats: Comparison of patients with controls showed about 5 TRBV segments more frequent in patients, TRBV5-6, TRBV5-1 and TRBV20-1 among them.

The antigens for these receptors are not known. Source material: blood. The receptors here all came from a girl aged 2-10 years with multiple sclerosis.

A few counts support this clonotype. The chain couples TRBV5-1 to TRBJ1-1; D is ambiguous. The CDR3 covers 13 residues. V gave up 0 bases and J gave up 1 base, with 4 bases separating them. Looked up from germline, CDR1 is SGHRS and CDR2 is YFSETQ. The CDR3 region has the DNA TGCGCCAGCAGCTTGGCAACGAACACTGAAGCTTTCTTT. Translated, it gives CASSLATNTEAFF.

The gene calls are TRBV2 and TRBJ1-5, with TRBD1 identical over 7 bases. J gave up 5 bases and V 7 bases, and 14 bases lay outside the gene matches. Germline V gene data show CDR1 as SNHLY and CDR2 as FYNNEI. The CDR3 covers 16 residues. CDR3: CASKLSASGGDQPQHF. For the CDR3, the DNA is TGTGCCAGCAAACTTTCAGCGTCAGGGGGGGATCAGCCCCAGCATTTT.

The chain employs TRBV20-1 and TRBJ2-1; D possibly corresponds to TRBD2 (6 bases). The CDR3 is 15 amino acids. Germline loops: CDR1 DFQATT, CDR2 SNEGSKA (reference sequence). V was shortened by 3 bases and J by 4 bases, with 16 bases between the two germline ends. The CDR3 coding sequence is TGCAGTGCTAGCCCGGCGGGGTCCACGTACAATGAGCAGTTCTTC. Translation: CSASPAGSTYNEQFF.

For the CDR3, the DNA is TGTGCCAGCAGTGAAGCGCCTTCGATTCAAAACATTCAGTACTTC. Translation: CASSEAPSIQNIQYF. This chain uses TRBV2 with TRBJ2-7, with D hard to call. The J call may be mistaken, given a closer DNA end match to TRBJ2-4. This CDR3 has 15 amino acids. CDR1 is SNHLY, CDR2 FYNNEI, per germline.

This clonotype was found a few times. The CDR3 sequence: CSVGGLAIDEQYF. In DNA, the CDR3 is TGCAGCGTTGGGGGACTAGCAATCGACGAGCAGTACTTC. The rearrangement joins TRBV29-1 to TRBJ2-5; 9 bases agree with TRBD2. The J call could be wrong; TRBJ2-7 is a better fit for the DNA end. Germline V gene data show CDR1 as SQVTM and CDR2 as ANQGSEA. The CDR3 runs to 13 residues.

The chain joins TRBV5-1 to TRBJ2-7; possibly TRBD1 for D (6 bases). The CDR3 totals 14 residues. V was shortened by 4 bases and J by 5 bases, with 16 bases between the two germline ends. Germline V gene lookup returns CDR1 SGHRS and CDR2 YFSETQ. CDR3 coding DNA: TGCGCCAGCAGCCTAAGAATACAGGGCGACGAGCAGTACTTC. Translation: CASSLRIQGDEQYF.

The chain is built from TRBV14 and TRBJ1-2; unclear D gene. Looked up from germline, CDR1 is SGHDN and CDR2 is FVKESK. Trimming took 1 base from V and 2 from J, leaving 11 bases between them. This CDR3 is built from 15 residues. The CDR3 region has the DNA TGTGCCAGCAGCCAAGGGTCGGCCTTAAACTATGGCTACACCTTC. The encoded protein is CASSQGSALNYGYTF.

The J gene is TRBJ2-4, the V gene TRBV29-1; D gene ambiguous. Germline assignment: CDR1 SQVTM and CDR2 ANQGSEA. This CDR3 is 10 amino acids long. Trimming left V 6 bases short and J 6 bases short, with 6 bases between. CDR3 region: CSVGINIQYF. CDR3 coding DNA: TGCAGCGTGGGGATAAACATTCAGTACTTC. The variable domain in full, completed from reference TRBV29-1 and TRBJ2-4, reads SAVISQKPSRDICQRGTSLTIQCQVDSQVTMMFWYRQQPGQSLTLIATANQGSEATYESGFVIDKFPISRPNLTFSTLTVSNMSPEDSSIYLCSVGINIQYFGAGTRLSVL.

This clonotype has a handful of counts. The CDR3 DNA reads TGCGCCAGCAGCCAAGGTTTGGATAGCTCCTACAATGAGCAGTTCTTC. It yields the protein CASSQGLDSSYNEQFF. The rearrangement links TRBV4-3 to TRBJ2-1; no firm D call. The CDR3 has 16 amino acids. In germline, CDR1 is LGHNA, CDR2 YSLEER. V dropped 1 base and J dropped 0 bases, with 10 bases sitting between them.

The genes are TRBV30 and TRBJ2-7, with 8 bases identical to TRBD1. The germline V gene encodes CDR1 GTSNPN and CDR2 SVGIG (reference sequence). The CDR3 loop spans 13 amino acids. V dropped 7 bases and J dropped 3; count of bases not matched to a gene: 8. CDR3 in amino acids: CAYTGTGYYEQYF. The CDR3 region has the DNA TGTGCCTACACCGGGACAGGCTACTACGAGCAGTACTTC.

The chain combines TRBV13 with TRBJ2-5, with D possibly being TRBD2 (6 bases). The V and J ends lost 1 base and 11 bases respectively, with 14 bases between them. Per germline, CDR1 PRHDT and CDR2 FYEKMQ (reference sequence). The CDR3 length is 13 residues. For the CDR3, the DNA is TGTGCCAGCAGCTTAGAGGCGGGGTACAAGCAGTACTTC. This encodes CASSLEAGYKQYF. Based on the CDR3 plus reference TRBV13 and TRBJ2-5, the full variable domain is AAGVIQSPRHLIKEKRETATLKCYPIPRHDTVYWYQQGPGQDPQFLISFYEKMQSDKGSIPDRFSAQQFSDYHSELNMSSLELGDSALYFCASSLEAGYKQYFGPGTRLLVL.

The J gene is TRBJ2-1, the V gene TRBV18, with 9 bases matching TRBD1. J gave up 3 bases and V 6 bases, and 9 bases lay outside the gene matches. The CDR3 has 16 amino acids. The germline V gene has CDR1 KGHSH and CDR2 LQKENI. CDR3 region: CASSPTGGTYYNEQFF. The DNA for the CDR3 is TGTGCCAGCTCTCCTACAGGGGGCACTTACTACAATGAGCAGTTCTTC.

CDR3 sequence (DNA): TGTGCCAGCAGCTTGAGCCCGCGACCGGTGCTCTACACCTTC. This codes for CASSLSPRPVLYTF. V is TRBV5-6 and J is TRBJ1-2, with no clear D. V lost 1 base and J lost 10, with 17 bases in between. The CDR3 spans 14 residues. The germline V gene has CDR1 SGHDT and CDR2 YYEEEE. Complete variable domain (other parts from reference TRBV5-6 and TRBJ1-2): DAGVTQSPTHLIKTRGQQVTLRCSPKSGHDTVSWYQQALGQGPQFIFQYYEEEERQRGNFPDRFSGHQFPNYSSELNVNALLLGDSALYLCASSLSPRPVLYTFGSGTRLTVV.

J is TRBJ1-2 and V is TRBV11-2; a possible D gene is TRBD1 (5 bases). Trimming removed 7 bases from V and 5 bases from J, with 17 bases in between. The CDR3 is 14 residues long. The germline gives CDR1 SGHAT, CDR2 FQNNGV. CDR3 sequence reads: CASTHTGRTYGYTF. CDR3 bases: TGTGCCAGCACACATACGGGACGGACTTATGGCTACACCTTC.

The CDR3 bases are TGTGCCAGCAGCCGTTCTGAGGGGCAGTTCTTC. This encodes CASSRSEGQFF. The V call is TRBV12-3 or TRBV12-4, the J call TRBJ2-1, with a possible D match to TRBD2 (5 bases). Trimming stripped 6 bases from V and 12 bases from J, with 12 bases between. This CDR3 has 11 residues.

The chain couples TRBV6-5 to TRBJ2-1; perhaps TRBD2 as D (5 bases). CDR1 and CDR2 from the germline V gene are MNHEY and SVGAGI. There are 13 residues in the CDR3. V lost 6 bases, J lost 10 bases, and 16 bases lay in between. For the CDR3, the DNA is TGTGCCAGCAGAGTTACGGGAATGGTCGAGCAGTTCTTC. This gives the protein CASRVTGMVEQFF.

This clonotype has a handful of counts. This rearrangement joins TRBV28 to TRBJ1-2; D is unresolved. Germline V gene lookup returns CDR1 MDHEN and CDR2 SYDVKM. This CDR3 region has 13 residues. V dropped 10 bases and J dropped 3 bases, with 15 bases sitting between them. The CDR3 nucleotides are TGTGCCACGCGAACAAGGCCTCACTATGGCTACACCTTC. Protein product: CATRTRPHYGYTF.

This clonotype appeared a few times. This chain connects TRBV13 to TRBJ2-3, with 11 bases identical to TRBD2. The CDR3 is 17 amino acids. J gave up 5 bases and V 1 base, and 8 bases lay outside the gene matches. Germline V lookup: CDR1 PRHDT, CDR2 FYEKMQ (reference sequence). CDR3 in DNA: TGTGCCAGCAGCTTAGTACGTCTAGCGGGAGGTGAAGATACGCAGTATTTT. Its protein product is CASSLVRLAGGEDTQYF.

The rearrangement uses TRBV20-1 and TRBJ2-7; 9 bases align to TRBD2. Germline CDR1 and CDR2: DFQATT and SNEGSKA (reference sequence). Losses at the gene ends were 4 bases for V and 1 base for J; bases not matched to a gene: 11. There are 16 residues in the CDR3. DNA of the CDR3: TGCAGTGCTAAACCCCCTGCGGGACTAGCATCCTACGAGCAGTACTTC. Its protein is CSAKPPAGLASYEQYF.

CDR3 nucleotide sequence: TGTGCCATCAGTGTTGGCTTTTCCGGGGAGCTGTTTTTT. It yields the protein CAISVGFSGELFF. The chain combines TRBV10-3 with TRBJ2-2, with no clear D. The ends were cut back, 4 bases at V and 6 bases at J, with 9 bases in the middle. Germline V gene data show CDR1 as ENHRY and CDR2 as SYGVKD. CDR3 size: 13 residues.